One and the same sample provided the 10 T cell receptor beta chains below, sequenced in a study of T cells in Graves' hyperthyroidism and ophthalmopathy. Amplified TCR beta CDR3 regions derived from RNA transcripts. HTBI primers were used for first-round RT-PCR of the TCR CDR3. In TCRdb, the multiplex PCR reads were re-called with MiXCR into one record per CDR3 protein. The data contain 150,000 to 200,000 distinct CDR3 sequences, roughly 9.4% of them singletons. Input material: blood. These receptors came from a woman aged 18-29 years with Graves' hyperthyroidism that later progressed to Graves' ophthalmopathy.

This clonotype was seen many times. J is TRBJ1-5 and V is TRBV11-2, with 8 bases aligning to TRBD1. Trimming removed 5 bases from V and 5 bases from J; junction bases left unmatched: 5. The germline CDR1 and CDR2 sequences are SGHAT and FQNNGV. The CDR3 is made up of 14 amino acids. This CDR3 is CASSPSTGDQPQHF. DNA for the CDR3: TGTGCCAGCAGCCCTTCGACAGGGGATCAGCCCCAGCATTTT.

This clonotype turned up a few times. CDR3 amino acids: CASSPRGSPSSYEQYF. As DNA, the CDR3 is TGTGCCAGCAGCCCCAGGGGTTCACCTTCTTCCTACGAGCAGTACTTC. The chain uses TRBV5-5 and TRBJ2-7; D possibly corresponds to TRBD1 (6 bases). Germline CDR1 SGHKS, CDR2 YYEKEE (reference sequence). The CDR3 spans 16 residues. V was clipped by 4 bases and J by 1 base, with 18 bases between them.

Many counts were recorded for this clonotype. The rearrangement joins TRBV7-3 to TRBJ2-3; TRBD1 matches 9 bases. J gave up 4 bases and V 5 bases, and 7 bases lay outside the gene matches. The CDR3 loop spans 15 amino acids. Germline V CDR1 and CDR2: SGHTA, FQGTGA. CDR3 region: CASSPGTGRADTQYF. DNA of the CDR3: TGTGCCAGCAGCCCAGGGACAGGGAGGGCAGATACGCAGTATTTT.

This clonotype was recorded many times. The V call is TRBV7-9, the J call TRBJ1-4; D gene uncertain. There are 12 residues in the CDR3. The ends were cut back, 3 bases at V and 6 bases at J, with 5 bases in the middle. Germline CDR1 SEHNR, CDR2 FQNEAQ (reference sequence). For the CDR3, the DNA is TGTGCCAGCAGCTTCACGGATGAAAAACTGTTTTTT. Translation: CASSFTDEKLFF.

Only a few counts were recorded for this clonotype. The chain carries TRBV20-1 and TRBJ1-2, with D unresolved. V shed 5 bases and J shed 5 bases, with 15 bases lying between them. The CDR3 has 13 residues. The germline V gene encodes CDR1 DFQATT and CDR2 SNEGSKA (reference sequence). The CDR3 is CSASPWGRYGYTF. The CDR3 nucleotides read TGCAGTGCTTCGCCTTGGGGAAGGTATGGCTACACCTTC.

This clonotype was seen repeatedly, ten times or more. CDR3 sequence (DNA): TGTGCCAGTTCGAAAGCCGGGACTAGCGGGAGGGGATGGGATACGCAGTATTTT. Encoded protein: CASSKAGTSGRGWDTQYF. The V and J genes are TRBV19 and TRBJ2-3; TRBD2 matches at 16 bases. This CDR3 is built from 18 residues. Germline V gene lookup returns CDR1 LNHDA and CDR2 SQIVND (reference sequence). The J segment lost 6 bases and the V segment lost 8 bases, leaving 14 bases of the junction unmatched.

This clonotype has a count of ten or more. The genes are TRBV28 and TRBJ1-2, with 10 positions matching TRBD1. The CDR3 covers 13 residues. With 6 bases clipped from V and 8 bases from J, the junction kept 6 bases outside the gene matches. Germline CDR1 and CDR2: MDHEN and SYDVKM. The CDR3, as DNA: TGTGCCAGCAGCCAGCGGGACAGGGGCGGCTACACCTTC. It translates to CASSQRDRGGYTF.

This clonotype was picked up many times. The rearrangement joins TRBV20-1 to TRBJ2-5; 7 bases agree with TRBD1. The CDR3 is 15 amino acids. V shed 0 bases, J shed 5 bases, and the junction held 9 bases outside the gene matches. Germline values: CDR1 DFQATT, CDR2 SNEGSKA (reference sequence). This chain's CDR3 is CSARDYLARGETQYF. CDR3 coding DNA: TGCAGTGCTAGAGATTATCTCGCCAGGGGGGAGACCCAGTACTTC.

A few counts support this clonotype. The rearrangement links TRBV6-1 to TRBJ2-2; 13 bases line up with TRBD2. The CDR3 spans 18 residues. V gave up 5 bases and J gave up 4 bases; unmatched junction bases: 10. The germline V gene has CDR1 MNHNS and CDR2 SASEGT. The CDR3 here is CASSFGLAGAGGTGELFF. The CDR3 DNA reads TGTGCCAGCAGTTTTGGACTAGCGGGAGCGGGGGGCACCGGGGAGCTGTTTTTT.

This clonotype was counted at least ten times. The rearrangement uses TRBV30 and TRBJ1-1; D not resolved. V shed 0 bases and J shed 1 base, with 6 bases lying between them. Germline V gene data show CDR1 as GTSNPN and CDR2 as SVGIG (reference sequence). The CDR3 sequence is 13 residues long. The DNA for the CDR3 is TGTGCCTGGAGTGTAACGGAGAACACTGAAGCTTTCTTT. This sequence encodes CAWSVTENTEAFF.